This TCR beta chain was sequenced for a study of memory CD4+ T cells and cytomegalovirus serostatus. Study in general: Donors were healthy Belgian adults, 10 or so CMV seropositive and about 24 seronegative.

With 7 bases removed from V and 2 bases from J, the gap between germline ends came to 12 bases. The germline gives CDR1 MDHEN, CDR2 SYDVKM. The CDR3 contains 13 residues. Per the authors' pipeline: Out-of-frame sequences were removed, leaving 2 million or so distinct TCRbeta sequences. TCRdb's table, derived via immunoSEQ multiplex PCR, lists solely in-frame clones and lacks some. V, J and clone size were drawn from that table, and D and trimming were deduced from the DNA. This table holds about 45,000 clones, over 60% found once. The sort gate was single viable CD3+CD4+CD8-CD45RO+ cells for memory CD4+ T cells. On this clone: What it binds is unknown.

Study-wide findings and caveats: Median bootstrapped AUC for CMV status was approximately 0.95 originally, 0.75 to 0.91 US-trained. About 40% of the roughly 160 known CMV-associated TCRbeta sequences appeared in CD4+ memory.

Sequencing was done on a sample of memory CD4+ T cells from blood. The J gene is TRBJ2-7, the V gene TRBV28, with D possibly matching TRBD1 (6 bases). The sequence came from an adult in good health and CMV-seronegative. The DNA for the CDR3 is TGTGCCAGCACGGGGACACCCGCCTACGAGCAGTACTTC. Encoded protein: CASTGTPAYEQYF.